Listed below are T cell receptor beta chains from one sample, sequenced in a study of shared clonotypes between healthy human individuals. Using immunoSEQ multiplex PCR, the repertoire was profiled, and TCRdb retains in-frame clones only, with some absent. The repertoire holds 550,000 to 600,000 clones, around 78% seen once, with 12% in the top ten. The source material was PBMCs. These receptors came from a woman in her forties in good health. Some clones in this sample may be carry-over from other donors' samples. Both conserved end residues are part of each CDR3.

V	CDR3
TRBV5-6	CASSFGPRGGPSNYGYTF
TRBV10-1	CASSRDPSAYEQYF
TRBV7-9	CASSPLTGENYGYTF
TRBV7-9	CASSPQLKNTEAFF
TRBV20-1	CSARARYEQYF
TRBV11-3	CASSLGRSYEQYF
TRBV4-2	CASSQTSEETQYF
TRBV30	CAWTSSVETQYF
TRBV29-1	CSVALAELGEQYF
TRBV7-9	CASSTAFSGNTIYF
TRBV11-2	CASSGQGHTEAFF
TRBV15	CATSRELAGTGVGTGELFF
TRBV15	CATSARDGPYEQYF
TRBV9	CASSVAPRGADTQYF
TRBV30	CAWSGGGKNIQYF
TRBV5-1	CASSFRDYTRPEQFF
TRBV28	CASAPSGSLDTQYF
TRBV30	CAWSAGQANQPQHF
TRBV5-1	CASSREGKETQYF
TRBV5-1	CASSDGQGSDEQYF
TRBV10-3	CAISNTGREAGELFF
TRBV7-3	CASSLTAGASYEQYF
TRBV7-9	CASSLPGWDTQYF
TRBV7-9	CASSLEGGRAPSSYNEQFF
TRBV18	CASSPRVAIRQDHSNQPQHF
TRBV7-9	CASSPGVYQPQHF
TRBV18	CASSPFTATTNEKLFF
TRBV6-5	CASSRQRTAYEQYF
TRBV5-1	CASSLEGGTGNTIYF
TRBV2	CASSAESSGNTIYF
TRBV2	CASSGSGYEKLFF